This passage covers 30 T cell receptor beta chains from one sample sequenced in a study of CD8+ T cells in alopecia areata. In each case, RNA was isolated and then reverse transcribed into cDNA as the sequencing template. Repertoires were generated with immunoSEQ multiplex PCR, while TCRdb's copy carries only in-frame clones and drops some. Here the sample spans a few hundred thousand clones, about 56% being singletons. The sequencing sample was made of CD8+ T cells sorted from blood. Receptors were obtained from a human donor in good health.

The chain has TRBV6-1 and TRBJ2-3; 8 bases map to TRBD2. Per the germline V gene, CDR1 is MNHNS and CDR2 is SASEGT. The CDR3 has 13 amino acids. Trimming took 6 bases from V and 5 from J; bases not matched to a gene: 4. This CDR3 is CASSGGEVDTQYF. The CDR3 DNA sequence: TGTGCCAGCAGCGGGGGGGAGGTAGATACGCAGTATTTT.

The V and J genes are TRBV30 and TRBJ1-4, with a weak D call TRBD1 (5 bases). V was trimmed by 0 bases and J by 4 bases, leaving 9 bases between them. The V gene's germline CDR1 is GTSNPN and CDR2 SVGIG (reference sequence). The CDR3 sequence is 14 residues long. The CDR3 DNA reads TGTGCCTGGAGTGTTTCAGGGCTTAATGAAAAACTGTTTTTT. Amino acids: CAWSVSGLNEKLFF. The full variable domain, in which reference TRBV30 and TRBJ1-4 provide the parts outside the CDR3, is SQTIHQWPATLVQPVGSPLSLECTVEGTSNPNLYWYRQAAGRGLQLLFYSVGIGQISSEVPQNLSASRPQDRQFILSSKKLLLSDSGFYLCAWSVSGLNEKLFFGSGTQLSVL.

The chain uses TRBV27 and TRBJ2-2; no clear D. V gave up 2 bases and J gave up 7 bases, with 8 bases separating them. The CDR3 spans 13 residues. CDR1 is MNHEY and CDR2 is SMNVEV in the germline V gene (reference sequence). The CDR3 reads CASSLGPGGELFF. The CDR3 bases are TGTGCCAGCAGTTTAGGGCCGGGCGGGGAGCTGTTTTTT.

The chain recombines TRBV7-2 with TRBJ2-1, with D perhaps matching TRBD1 (6 bases). V was cut by 3 bases and J by 8 bases, with 11 bases left in between. Germline V gene lookup returns CDR1 SGHTA and CDR2 FQGNSA. CDR3 size: 13 residues. CDR3 DNA sequence: TGTGCCAGCAGCTTTCCAGGGGTTTATGAGCAGTTCTTC. The encoded protein is CASSFPGVYEQFF. Variable domain in full (rest from reference TRBV7-2 and TRBJ2-1): GAGVSQSPSNKVTEKGKDVELRCDPISGHTALYWYRQSLGQGLEFLIYFQGNSAPDKSGLPSDRFSAERTGGSVSTLTIQRTQQEDSAVYLCASSFPGVYEQFFGPGTRLTVL.

This chain uses TRBV11-2 with TRBJ2-7; no firm D call. This CDR3 region has 14 residues. Trimming pared 3 bases from V and 6 bases from J, leaving 15 bases between. Germline CDR1 and CDR2: SGHAT and FQNNGV. The CDR3 protein is CASSFLQQQSEQYF. The CDR3 region has the DNA TGTGCCAGCAGCTTTTTACAGCAACAGAGCGAGCAGTACTTC.

This clone came up a few times. V gene TRBV5-1 combines with J gene TRBJ2-5; D is unclear. Deletions cut 2 bases from V and 1 base from J, with 6 bases between. The V gene's germline CDR1 is SGHRS and CDR2 YFSETQ. This CDR3 has 13 residues. CDR3: CASSFWSQETQYF. The CDR3 DNA reads TGCGCCAGCAGCTTTTGGAGCCAAGAGACCCAGTACTTC.

The V call is TRBV4-1, the J call TRBJ1-1; possibly TRBD1 for D (6 bases). Germline CDR1 reads MGHRA; CDR2 reads YSYEKL. The CDR3 length is 17 residues. V lost 0 bases, J lost 3 bases, and 17 bases lay in between. Written as DNA, the CDR3 is TGCGCCAGCAGCCAAGATGGACGGGGGGCGGAGGACACTGAAGCTTTCTTT. Translation gives CASSQDGRGAEDTEAFF.

This clone showed up just a few times. The chain has TRBV5-6 and TRBJ2-5, with 10 bases matching TRBD2. J gave up 5 bases and V 4 bases, and 2 bases lay outside the gene matches. This CDR3 comprises 13 residues. Germline V gives CDR1 SGHDT, CDR2 YYEEEE. The CDR3 DNA sequence: TGTGCCAGCAGCGCGACTAGCGGGGAGACCCAGTACTTC. The encoded protein is CASSATSGETQYF.

This clone has a single count. The chain is built from TRBV27 and TRBJ2-7; TRBD1 aligns across 7 bases. CDR1 MNHEY and CDR2 SMNVEV come from the germline V gene (reference sequence). This CDR3 has 15 residues. V was pared by 5 bases and J by 6 bases, with 13 bases of the junction left unmatched. The DNA of the CDR3 is TGTGCCAGCAGTCCGCTCCTTGAGGGGGCGGGCGAGCAGTACTTC. This encodes CASSPLLEGAGEQYF.

This rearrangement joins TRBV27 to TRBJ1-2, with D possibly being TRBD1 (5 bases). The CDR3 sequence is 13 residues long. Germline V CDR1 and CDR2: MNHEY, SMNVEV (reference sequence). Trimming stripped 8 bases from V and 2 bases from J, with 12 bases between. This CDR3 is CASSLGRNYGYTF. CDR3 DNA sequence: TGTGCCAGCTCCCTGGGACGAAACTATGGCTACACCTTC.

In this sample, this clone turned up once. The rearrangement joins TRBV9 to TRBJ2-1; no clear D gene. Trimming removed 3 bases at V and 9 bases at J, with 10 bases between. Germline CDR1 is SGDLS and CDR2 is YYNGEE. This CDR3 has 12 amino acids. CDR3 region: CASSGNGIEQFF. The DNA for the CDR3 is TGTGCCAGCAGCGGAAACGGTATTGAGCAGTTCTTC.

The CDR3 coding sequence is TGCAGCGTTGACGGTCTAGCGGGGGGCTCGAGCTCCTACAATGAGCAGTTCTTC. Amino acid sequence: CSVDGLAGGSSSYNEQFF. The chain uses TRBV29-1 and TRBJ2-1; 11 bases map to TRBD2. Germline CDR1 and CDR2: SQVTM and ANQGSEA. The CDR3 loop spans 18 amino acids. V shed 3 bases and J 0 bases; nucleotides not matched to a gene: 10.

The table lists this clone with many counts. The rearrangement uses TRBV4-1 and TRBJ1-1; D is ambiguous. This CDR3 comprises 15 residues. V lost 1 base and J lost 1, with 10 bases in between. Germline CDR1 is MGHRA and CDR2 is YSYEKL. CDR3 residues: CASSQGARENTEAFF. CDR3 nucleotide sequence: TGCGCCAGCAGCCAAGGCGCCCGAGAGAACACTGAAGCTTTCTTT.

V usage is TRBV5-4 and J usage is TRBJ1-2; TRBD1 matches at 7 bases. From germline, CDR1 is SGHNT and CDR2 YYREEE (reference sequence). The CDR3 is made up of 14 amino acids. J lost 4 bases, V lost 3 bases, and 6 bases had no gene match. The CDR3, as DNA: TGTGCCAGCAGCTGGGAGGGGGCCAGCTATGGCTACACCTTC. It encodes CASSWEGASYGYTF.

The chain employs TRBV7-9 and TRBJ2-5; D could derive from TRBD1 or TRBD2 (7 bases each). The CDR3 has 14 residues. Germline V gene sequence: CDR1 SEHNR, CDR2 FQNEAQ (reference sequence). The V gene lost 8 bases and the J gene lost 2 bases, with 15 bases spanning the gap. DNA of the CDR3: TGTGCCAGCGTGGAAGCGGGACAGCAAGAGACCCAGTACTTC. It specifies CASVEAGQQETQYF. Looking up the rest from reference TRBV7-9 and TRBJ2-5 gives the full variable domain: DTGVSQNPRHKITKRGQNVTFRCDPISEHNRLYWYRQTLGQGPEFLTYFQNEAQLEKSRLLSDRFSAERPKGSFSTLEIQRTEQGDSAMYLCASVEAGQQETQYFGPGTRLLVL.

The CDR3 reads CASSYSGGVTTGELFF. The CDR3 coding sequence is TGTGCCAGCAGTTACTCTGGCGGGGTGACCACCGGGGAGCTGTTTTTT. The chain is built from TRBV6-5 and TRBJ2-2; D might be TRBD2 (6 bases). Per the germline V gene, CDR1 is MNHEY and CDR2 is SVGAGI. V was clipped by 0 bases and J by 4 bases, with 12 bases between them. CDR3 size: 16 residues.

The chain uses TRBV6-6 and TRBJ2-7; 9 nucleotides match TRBD1. The CDR3 sequence is 16 residues long. Germline values: CDR1 MNHNY, CDR2 SVGAGI (reference sequence). Losses at the gene ends were 2 bases for V and 6 bases for J; bases not matched to a gene: 11. Here the CDR3 reads CASSYDRDRASAEQYF. The CDR3 DNA reads TGTGCCAGCAGTTACGACCGGGACAGGGCTTCCGCCGAGCAGTACTTC.

This clone was detected only a few times. The CDR3 spells CSDQAWEAFF. DNA for the CDR3: TGCAGCGACCAGGCTTGGGAAGCTTTCTTT. The V gene is TRBV29-1, the J gene TRBJ1-1, with unresolved D. Trimming took 7 bases from V and 8 from J, leaving 11 bases between them. Looked up from germline, CDR1 is SQVTM and CDR2 is ANQGSEA. The CDR3 is made up of 10 amino acids.

The chain combines TRBV7-2 with TRBJ1-1; D possibly corresponds to TRBD1 (6 bases). V was clipped by 5 bases and J by 1 base, with 14 bases between them. The germline CDR1 and CDR2 sequences are SGHTA and FQGNSA. CDR3 size: 15 residues. This CDR3 reads CASSPGGRGNTEAFF. CDR3 nucleotides: TGTGCCAGCAGCCCTGGGGGCCGTGGGAACACTGAAGCTTTCTTT.

This chain connects TRBV2 to TRBJ2-1; D is unclear. V was trimmed by 6 bases and J by 7 bases, leaving 10 bases between them. Germline CDR1 and CDR2: SNHLY and FYNNEI. This CDR3 comprises 12 residues. CDR3 amino acids: CASSPGRNEQFF. As DNA, the CDR3 is TGTGCCAGCAGCCCAGGCAGAAATGAGCAGTTCTTC.

The chain couples TRBV30 to TRBJ2-1; D is tentatively TRBD1 or TRBD2 (5 bases each). The CDR3 loop spans 14 amino acids. The ends were cut back, 2 bases at V and 10 bases at J, with 18 bases in the middle. Germline values: CDR1 GTSNPN, CDR2 SVGIG (reference sequence). CDR3 DNA: TGTGCCTGGAGTTTGGATAGCCCGGGGCGGGAGCAGTTCTTC. Its protein is CAWSLDSPGREQFF. Complete variable domain (other parts from reference TRBV30 and TRBJ2-1): SQTIHQWPATLVQPVGSPLSLECTVEGTSNPNLYWYRQAAGRGLQLLFYSVGIGQISSEVPQNLSASRPQDRQFILSSKKLLLSDSGFYLCAWSLDSPGREQFFGPGTRLTVL.

The chain uses TRBV5-1 and TRBJ1-2; unclear D gene. The CDR3 has 11 residues. Trimming shortened V by 7 bases and J by 8 bases, and 12 bases separated the two germline ends. The germline gives CDR1 SGHRS, CDR2 YFSETQ. Here the CDR3 reads CASSGLRGYTF. The DNA for the CDR3 is TGCGCCAGCTCCGGACTGAGGGGCTACACCTTC.

The chain is built from TRBV10-1 and TRBJ1-1; no clear D gene. Germline V gene lookup returns CDR1 WNHNN and CDR2 SYGVQD (reference sequence). The CDR3 covers 13 residues. Deletions cut 0 bases from V and 7 bases from J, with 9 bases between. CDR3 residues: CASSESRNYEAFF. The CDR3 region has the DNA TGCGCCAGCAGTGAGTCTCGAAACTATGAAGCTTTCTTT.

The rearrangement uses TRBV29-1 and TRBJ2-2; D is unclear. The germline gives CDR1 SQVTM, CDR2 ANQGSEA. The CDR3 runs to 13 residues. Trimming left V 7 bases short and J 1 base short, with 10 bases between. The CDR3 DNA reads TGCAGCGGCCGTAGGTTGAACACCGGGGAGCTGTTTTTT. The encoded protein is CSGRRLNTGELFF.

This rearrangement joins TRBV10-3 to TRBJ1-1, with D uncertain. The V end was cut by 3 bases, the J end by 1 base, with 12 bases between. The CDR3 spans 15 residues. Germline V gene lookup returns CDR1 ENHRY and CDR2 SYGVKD. The CDR3 DNA reads as TGTGCCATCAGTGACCCCCTGGCATCGAACACTGAAGCTTTCTTT. This codes for CAISDPLASNTEAFF.

This clone was detected a few times. The chain uses TRBV29-1 and TRBJ2-7; 7 bases are a match to TRBD1. Per germline, CDR1 SQVTM and CDR2 ANQGSEA. With V trimmed by 4 bases and J by 0 bases, 3 bases remained unmatched. This CDR3 has 13 residues. The CDR3 here is CSVVGTDSYEQYF. In nucleotides, the CDR3 is TGCAGCGTTGTGGGGACAGACTCCTACGAGCAGTACTTC.

The chain has TRBV7-9 and TRBJ1-2; D is uncertain. With 1 base removed from V and 4 bases from J, the gap between germline ends came to 13 bases. Germline CDR1 reads SEHNR; CDR2 reads FQNEAQ (reference sequence). The CDR3 runs to 15 residues. The chain's CDR3 is CASSLVPDGIYGYTF. CDR3 DNA sequence: TGTGCCAGCAGCTTAGTTCCGGACGGAATCTATGGCTACACCTTC.

The gene calls are TRBV6-6 and TRBJ2-1; 7 nucleotides match TRBD1. Trimming at V came to 3 bases and at J to 6 bases, leaving 2 bases not matched to a gene. Germline V CDR1 and CDR2: MNHNY, SVGAGI (reference sequence). The CDR3 extends over 13 amino acids. DNA of the CDR3: TGTGCCAGCAGTTATCCAGGGGGCAATGAGCAGTTCTTC. It is translated as CASSYPGGNEQFF.

The table lists this clone with a few counts. CDR3: CSVRPGASTEAFF. CDR3 coding DNA: TGCAGCGTCCGACCGGGGGCGTCCACTGAAGCTTTCTTT. This rearrangement joins TRBV29-1 to TRBJ1-1; D is possibly TRBD1 (6 bases). Germline V gene lookup returns CDR1 SQVTM and CDR2 ANQGSEA. This CDR3 has 13 residues. V lost 6 bases and J 4 bases, leaving 15 bases between the germline ends.

The chain recombines TRBV11-2 with TRBJ2-7; D may match TRBD1 or TRBD2 (5 bases each). Trimming left V 0 bases short and J 6 bases short, with 9 bases between. In germline, CDR1 is SGHAT, CDR2 FQNNGV. The CDR3 contains 13 residues. The DNA of the CDR3 is TGTGCCAGCAGCTTAGAGTGGGGGAGCGAGCAGTACTTC. This gives the protein CASSLEWGSEQYF.